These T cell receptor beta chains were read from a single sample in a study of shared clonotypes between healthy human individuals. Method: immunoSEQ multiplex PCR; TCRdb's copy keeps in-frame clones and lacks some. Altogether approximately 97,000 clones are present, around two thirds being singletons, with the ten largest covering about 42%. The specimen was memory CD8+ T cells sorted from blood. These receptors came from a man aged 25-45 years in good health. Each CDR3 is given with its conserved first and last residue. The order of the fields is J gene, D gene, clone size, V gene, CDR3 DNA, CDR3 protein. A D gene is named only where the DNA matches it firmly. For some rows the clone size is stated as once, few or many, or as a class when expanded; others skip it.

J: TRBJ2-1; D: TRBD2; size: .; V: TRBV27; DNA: TGTGCCAGCAGTTTAATCGGTCTAGCGGGGAACAATGAGCAGTTCTTC; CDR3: CASSLIGLAGNNEQFF
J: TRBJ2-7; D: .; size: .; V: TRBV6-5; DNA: TGTGCCAGCAGTTCCTATACGGGGGACGAGCAGTACTTC; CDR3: CASSSYTGDEQYF
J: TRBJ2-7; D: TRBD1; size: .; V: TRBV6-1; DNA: TGTGCCAGCAGTGAATGGGACAGGCGGTCCTACGAGCAGTACTTC; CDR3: CASSEWDRRSYEQYF
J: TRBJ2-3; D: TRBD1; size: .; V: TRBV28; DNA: TGTGCCAGCACCCCTTCCGGGCAGGGGGCCACAGATACGCAGTATTTT; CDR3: CASTPSGQGATDTQYF
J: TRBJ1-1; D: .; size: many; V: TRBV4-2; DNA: TGTGCCAGCAGCCAAGAAAGGGAGCCCTATACTGAAGCTTTCTTT; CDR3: CASSQEREPYTEAFF
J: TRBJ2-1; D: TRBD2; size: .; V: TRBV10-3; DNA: TGTGCCACCTCGACTAGCGGGATCTACAATGAGCAGTTCTTC; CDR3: CATSTSGIYNEQFF
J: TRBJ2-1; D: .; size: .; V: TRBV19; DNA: TGTGCCAGTAGTACCCTAGCGAACTCCTACAATGAGCAGTTCTTC; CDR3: CASSTLANSYNEQFF
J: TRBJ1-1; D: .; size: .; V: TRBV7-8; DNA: TGTGCCAGCAGCCACTGGGGGGCAGGGAACACTGAAGCTTTCTTT; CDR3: CASSHWGAGNTEAFF
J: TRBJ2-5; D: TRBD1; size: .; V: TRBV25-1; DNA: TGTGCCAGCAGTGAACCCCAGGGACAGGAGGGGACCCAGTACTTC; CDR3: CASSEPQGQEGTQYF
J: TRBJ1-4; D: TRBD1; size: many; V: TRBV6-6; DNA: TGTGCCAGCAGTTATGAAGCTGAGCAGGGGGTAAAACTGTTTTTT; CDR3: CASSYEAEQGVKLFF
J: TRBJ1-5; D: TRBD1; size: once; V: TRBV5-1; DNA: TGCGCCAGCAGCTTAGGGACAGGGGGCAATCAGCCCCAGCATTTT; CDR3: CASSLGTGGNQPQHF
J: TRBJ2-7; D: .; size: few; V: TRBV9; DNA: TGTGCCAGCAGCGTAGGGGAAGCGTACGAGCAGTACTTC; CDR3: CASSVGEAYEQYF
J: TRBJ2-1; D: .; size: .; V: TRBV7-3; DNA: TGTGCCAGCAGCCCGTCGGAACGGGTCTCCTACAATGAGCAGTTCTTC; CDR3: CASSPSERVSYNEQFF
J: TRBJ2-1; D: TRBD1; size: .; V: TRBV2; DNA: TGTGCCAGCAGTGCTTCAGGGGGCTCCTACAATGAGCAGTTCTTC; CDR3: CASSASGGSYNEQFF
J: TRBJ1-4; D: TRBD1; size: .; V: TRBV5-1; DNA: TGCGCCAGCAGCTGGGGACAGAACGATCCGACTAATGAAAAACTGTTTTTT; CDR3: CASSWGQNDPTNEKLFF
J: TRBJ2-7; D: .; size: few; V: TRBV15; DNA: TGTGCCACCAGCCGGGACCTCAGTTACGAGCAGTACTTC; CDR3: CATSRDLSYEQYF
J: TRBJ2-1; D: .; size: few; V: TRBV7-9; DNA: TGTGCCAGCAGCTATTACAATGAGCAGTTCTTC; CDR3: CASSYYNEQFF
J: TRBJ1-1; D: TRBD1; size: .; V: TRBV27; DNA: TGTGCCAGCAGTTTCGGGACAGGCACTGAAGCTTTCTTT; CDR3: CASSFGTGTEAFF
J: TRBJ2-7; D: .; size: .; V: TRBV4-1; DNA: TGCGCCAGCAGCCTCGACTCGGGGGCTTCCTACGAGCAGTACTTC; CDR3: CASSLDSGASYEQYF
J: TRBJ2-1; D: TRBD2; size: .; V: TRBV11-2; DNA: TGTGCCAGCAGCTTAGGCCCTCAGCCGACTAGCGGGAGGGACAATGAGCAGTTCTTC; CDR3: CASSLGPQPTSGRDNEQFF
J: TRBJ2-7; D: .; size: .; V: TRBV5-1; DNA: TGCGCCAGCAGCCCCTACCCACGGGGGAAATCATACGAGCAGTACTTC; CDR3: CASSPYPRGKSYEQYF
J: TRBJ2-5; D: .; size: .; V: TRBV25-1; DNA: TGTGCCAGCAGTGGAAACCGGGACACCCCTCAAGAGACCCAGTACTTC; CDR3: CASSGNRDTPQETQYF
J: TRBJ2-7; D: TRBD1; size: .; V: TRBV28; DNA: TGTGCCAGCAGTCACGGACAGGGCCTAGCCTACGAGCAGTACTTC; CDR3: CASSHGQGLAYEQYF
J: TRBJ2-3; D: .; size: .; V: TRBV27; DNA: TGTGCCAGCAGGAATAAACCGCCGCACGGGGCCCGCACAGATACGCAGTATTTT; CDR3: CASRNKPPHGARTDTQYF
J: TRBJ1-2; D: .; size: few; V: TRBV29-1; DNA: TGCAGCGTTGGCTCAGTTTCCTACTATGGCTACACCTTC; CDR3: CSVGSVSYYGYTF
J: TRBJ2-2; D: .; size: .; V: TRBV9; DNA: TGTGCCAGCAGCGTAGTTCAGGGATTTAGTTACACCGGGGAGCTGTTTTTT; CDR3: CASSVVQGFSYTGELFF
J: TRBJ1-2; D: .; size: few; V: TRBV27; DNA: TGTGCCAGCAGCCGCGGAGGAGGCTATGGCTACACCTTC; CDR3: CASSRGGGYGYTF
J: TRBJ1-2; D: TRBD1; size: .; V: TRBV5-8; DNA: TGTGCCAGCAGCTTGCCAGGGGGGACCTATGGCTACACCTTC; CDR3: CASSLPGGTYGYTF
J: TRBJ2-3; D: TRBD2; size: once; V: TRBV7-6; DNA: TGTGCCAGCAGCTTAGACGCCGCGGGAGGGTTAACAGATACGCAGTATTTT; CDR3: CASSLDAAGGLTDTQYF
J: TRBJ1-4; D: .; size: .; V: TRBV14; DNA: TGTGCCAGCAGCCAAACGCGGCCGATGAATGAAAAACTGTTTTTT; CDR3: CASSQTRPMNEKLFF
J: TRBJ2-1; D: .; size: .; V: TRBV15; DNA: TGTGCCACCAGCGGAGTGGATGAGCAGTTCTTC; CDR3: CATSGVDEQFF
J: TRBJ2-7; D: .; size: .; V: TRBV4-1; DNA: TGCGCCAGCAGCCTCAATCGGGACTCTACCTACGAGCAGTACTTC; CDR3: CASSLNRDSTYEQYF
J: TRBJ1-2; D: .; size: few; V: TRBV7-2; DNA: TGTGCCAGCAGCCAAGCAGGGGCAGGGAAATATGGCTACACCTTC; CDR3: CASSQAGAGKYGYTF
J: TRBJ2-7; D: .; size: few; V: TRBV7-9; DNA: TGTGCCAGCAGCCCTCGGACATCCCTCGAGCAGTACTTC; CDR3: CASSPRTSLEQYF